Detailed here is one T cell receptor beta chain. As yet, its antigen is unknown. Those patients with uncontrolled infection, other autoimmune disease, pregnancy or lactation were excluded. Extraction of PBMCs used 7.5 to 10 ml of fresh peripheral blood. These data are taken from a study of T cells in Graves' hyperthyroidism and ophthalmopathy. Study findings and constraints: Researchers found most expanded thyroid clonotypes above 0.001 in blood as well. A model of 13 V-J features distinguished ophthalmopathy from stable hyperthyroidism.

CDR1 DFQATT and CDR2 SNEGSKA come from the germline V gene (reference sequence). The CDR3 extends over 14 amino acids. V dropped 3 bases and J dropped 3; count of bases not matched to a gene: 3. Researchers amplified the TCR beta CDR3 regions from RNA transcripts. HTBI primers drove first-round RT-PCR of the TCR CDR3. TCRdb called the multiplex PCR reads again in MiXCR, with one record for every CDR3 protein. This table holds around 500,000 distinct CDR3 sequences, about 20% found once. The V call is TRBV20-1, the J call TRBJ1-4, with 8 positions matching TRBD1. The sequenced material came from blood. This TCR was sampled from a woman in her 70s with Graves' ophthalmopathy. CDR3: CSASLGQANEKLFF. CDR3 sequence (DNA): TGCAGTGCTAGTCTGGGACAGGCTAATGAAAAACTGTTTTTT.